The 7 T cell receptor beta chains below all came from one sample that was sequenced in a study of shared clonotypes between healthy human individuals. Sequencing was performed with immunoSEQ multiplex PCR; in TCRdb, only in-frame clones are kept and a portion is missing. The sample contains approximately 530,000 clones, 90% to 96% of which appear only once. Sequencing used naive CD4+ T cells sorted from blood. Described subset: CD45RA+ positively selected. The origin of the receptors is a woman aged 25 to 39 in good health.

The chain links TRBV5-6 to TRBJ1-3; 8 positions match TRBD1. There are 14 residues in the CDR3. Germline lookup yields CDR1 SGHDT and CDR2 YYEEEE. J was trimmed by 8 bases and V by 4 bases; bases with no gene match: 8. The CDR3 spells CASSQGRGPHTIYF. DNA for the CDR3: TGTGCCAGCAGCCAAGGCAGGGGGCCACACACCATATATTTT.

J is TRBJ2-2 and V is TRBV5-6; D unresolved. CDR3 size: 16 residues. Looked up from germline, CDR1 is SGHDT and CDR2 is YYEEEE. V dropped 1 base and J dropped 1 base, with 11 bases sitting between them. The CDR3 region has the DNA TGTGCCAGCAGCTTGCTTCAGACGGGGAACACCGGGGAGCTGTTTTTT. This codes for CASSLLQTGNTGELFF.

Written as DNA, the CDR3 is TGCGCCAGCAGCCACCGTGGACAGGGGGGTAGTTTCAATGAGCAGTTCTTC. It specifies CASSHRGQGGSFNEQFF. V usage is TRBV4-1 and J usage is TRBJ2-1; 10 bases map to TRBD1. CDR1 and CDR2 from the germline V gene are MGHRA and YSYEKL. The CDR3 sequence is 17 residues long. V gave up 3 bases and J gave up 6 bases; unmatched junction bases: 11.

This clone occurred once. This chain links TRBV5-1 with TRBJ2-7, with TRBD1 as a possible D gene (6 bases). The CDR3 runs 14 residues. V lost 5 bases and J 3 bases, leaving 15 bases between the germline ends. The V gene's germline CDR1 is SGHRS and CDR2 YFSETQ. CDR3 loop: CASSHGQSNYEQYF. The CDR3 DNA reads as TGCGCCAGCAGTCACGGACAGTCCAACTACGAGCAGTACTTC.

This chain joins TRBV28 and TRBJ1-4, with D perhaps matching TRBD1 (6 bases). This CDR3 region has 18 residues. Trimming took off 6 bases at V and 8 bases at J, with 28 bases between the two ends. The germline V gene encodes CDR1 MDHEN and CDR2 SYDVKM. CDR3 loop: CASSSTLSRQALREKLFF. CDR3 nucleotide sequence: TGTGCCAGCAGCTCCACATTGAGCCGACAGGCCCTTCGGGAAAAACTGTTTTTT.

This clone is a singleton in its sample. The chain recombines TRBV28 with TRBJ1-6, with D unclear. The CDR3 totals 12 residues. Trimming pared 5 bases from V and 10 bases from J, leaving 9 bases between. Germline V gene sequence: CDR1 MDHEN, CDR2 SYDVKM. The CDR3 loop reads CASSPLRSPLHF. The CDR3 bases are TGTGCCAGCAGTCCCTTAAGGTCACCCCTCCACTTT.

V is TRBV18 and J is TRBJ2-1; 11 bases agree with TRBD2. Trimming cost V 6 bases and J 0 bases; bases outside gene matches: 4. The CDR3 is 16 amino acids. Per the germline V gene, CDR1 is KGHSH and CDR2 is LQKENI. CDR3 in amino acids: CASSLLAGGSYNEQFF. DNA of the CDR3: TGTGCCAGCTCGCTTCTAGCGGGAGGCTCCTACAATGAGCAGTTCTTC. Full variable domain (missing parts from reference TRBV18 and TRBJ2-1): NAGVMQNPRHLVRRRGQEARLRCSPMKGHSHVYWYRQLPEEGLKFMVYLQKENIIDESGMPKERFSAEFPKEGPSILRIQQVVRGDSAAYFCASSLLAGGSYNEQFFGPGTRLTVL.